The present T cell receptor beta chain was sequenced within a study of T cells in Graves' hyperthyroidism and ophthalmopathy. This clonotype was seen repeatedly, ten times or more. The antigen remains undetermined. General study points: Ophthalmopathy was model-predicted a median around seven months pre-onset.

The CDR3 regions of TCR beta were amplified from RNA transcripts. HTBI primers drove first-round RT-PCR of the TCR CDR3. TCRdb used MiXCR to reprocess the multiplex PCR reads, holding one entry per CDR3 protein. Of hundreds of thousands of distinct CDR3 sequences listed, just under 25% are singletons. Germline trimming cut 5 bases from V and 6 bases from J; bases unmatched to any gene: 11. Germline V gene lookup returns CDR1 SGHVS and CDR2 FQNEAQ. This CDR3 has 18 residues. The specimen sequenced was blood. This receptor was obtained from a man in his forties or fifties with Graves' hyperthyroidism. The genes are TRBV7-8 and TRBJ2-1, with 15 bases matching TRBD2. The DNA of the CDR3 is TGTGCCAGCAGCACCCGGACTAGCGGGAGGGCCTTATTCAATGAGCAGTTCTTC. Translation gives CASSTRTSGRALFNEQFF.